Listed here is a single T cell receptor (beta chain). This CDR3 has 13 amino acids. CDR1 and CDR2 (germline): MDHEN, SYDVKM. V was shortened by 11 bases and J by 0 bases, with 11 bases between the two germline ends. The data originate from a study of control samples from healthy donors and cancer patients. TCRdb keeps only in-frame clones here, not all; method: immunoSEQ multiplex PCR. The sample includes 91,000 or so clones, approximately 91% of them seen just once. This receptor was identified in a woman aged 25 to 45 in good health. The chain employs TRBV28 and TRBJ1-3, with unresolved D. The sequenced sample consisted of blood. The CDR3 DNA sequence: TGTGCCGGCACGGCAGTCTCTGGAAACACCATATATTTT. Amino acid sequence: CAGTAVSGNTIYF.